The entry that follows covers one TCR beta chain sequence. Antigen specificity is unknown. The germline CDR1 and CDR2 sequences are SQVTM and ANQGSEA. V lost 2 bases, J lost 7 bases, and 6 bases lay in between. The CDR3 contains 11 residues. The method was immunoSEQ multiplex PCR; TCRdb's version includes in-frame clones alone and lacks a portion of them. The sample lists some 55,000 clones; 70% to 80% were seen once. The data were obtained in a study of OX40 agonist ivuxolimab in advanced cancers. Background on the study: Past anti-PD-1, anti-PD-L1 or anti-CTLA-4 therapy was accepted, and 40% had received some. Partial responses occurred in three patients (one hepatocellular carcinoma, two cutaneous melanoma).

Study-wide results and caveats: Clones of CD4+ and CD8+ blood T cells grew by week 6 at doses of 0.1 to 3.0 mg/kg. Individuals who were partial responders at 0.1-3.0 mg/kg had clonal expansion that ranked among the lowest.

The chain couples TRBV29-1 to TRBJ2-1, with a possible D match to TRBD2 (6 bases). The input for sequencing was CD4+ or CD8+ T cells sorted from blood, taken in a trial of the OX40 agonist ivuxolimab. This TCR was sampled from an adult with an advanced solid tumor such as melanoma, head and neck, liver or kidney cancer. The CDR3 region has the DNA TGCAGCGTTGAACGGGGGAATGAGCAGTTCTTC. The encoded protein is CSVERGNEQFF.